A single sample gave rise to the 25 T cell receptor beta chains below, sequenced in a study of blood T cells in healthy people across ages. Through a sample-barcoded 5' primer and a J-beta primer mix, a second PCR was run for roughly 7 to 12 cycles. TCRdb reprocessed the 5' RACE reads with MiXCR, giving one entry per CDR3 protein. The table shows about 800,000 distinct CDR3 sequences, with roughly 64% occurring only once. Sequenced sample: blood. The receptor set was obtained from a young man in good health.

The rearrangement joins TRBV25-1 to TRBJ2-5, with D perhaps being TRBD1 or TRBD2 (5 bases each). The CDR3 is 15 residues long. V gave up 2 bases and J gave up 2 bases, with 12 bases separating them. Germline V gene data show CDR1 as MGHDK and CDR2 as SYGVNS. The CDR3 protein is CASSEAWGRQETQYF. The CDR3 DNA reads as TGTGCCAGCAGTGAAGCCTGGGGGAGACAAGAGACCCAGTACTTC.

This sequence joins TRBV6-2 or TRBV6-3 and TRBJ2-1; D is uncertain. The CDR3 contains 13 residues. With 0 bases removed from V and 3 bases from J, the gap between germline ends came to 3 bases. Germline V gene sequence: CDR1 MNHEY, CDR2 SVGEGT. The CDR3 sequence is CASSYSVYNEQFF. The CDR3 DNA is TGTGCCAGCAGTTACTCGGTCTACAATGAGCAGTTCTTC.

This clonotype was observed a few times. The CDR3 DNA is TGTGCCAGCAGTTTATCGTTTCTAGACCAAGAGACCCAGTACTTC. Amino acids: CASSLSFLDQETQYF. J is TRBJ2-5 and V is TRBV27; D is undetermined. V gave up 0 bases and J gave up 0 bases, with 8 bases separating them. This CDR3 has 15 amino acids. Germline V lookup: CDR1 MNHEY, CDR2 SMNVEV (reference sequence).

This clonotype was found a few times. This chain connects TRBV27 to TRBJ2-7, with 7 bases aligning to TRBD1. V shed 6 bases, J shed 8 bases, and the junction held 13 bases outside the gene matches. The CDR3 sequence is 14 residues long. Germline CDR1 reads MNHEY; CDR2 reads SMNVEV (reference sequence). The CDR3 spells CASRRTDRLSQQYF. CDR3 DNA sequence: TGTGCCAGCAGGAGAACGGACAGGCTTAGCCAGCAGTACTTC.

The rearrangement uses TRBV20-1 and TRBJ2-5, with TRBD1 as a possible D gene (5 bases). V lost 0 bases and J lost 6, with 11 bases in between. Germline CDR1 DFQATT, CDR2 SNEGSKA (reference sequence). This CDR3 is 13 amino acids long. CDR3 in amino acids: CSARDQGSQTQYF. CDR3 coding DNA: TGCAGTGCTAGAGATCAGGGTTCTCAGACCCAGTACTTC.

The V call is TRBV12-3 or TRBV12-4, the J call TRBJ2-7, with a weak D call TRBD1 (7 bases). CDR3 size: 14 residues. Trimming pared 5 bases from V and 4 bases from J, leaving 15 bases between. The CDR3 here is CASSTTGSGYEQYF. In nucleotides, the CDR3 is TGTGCCAGCAGTACGACAGGGAGCGGGTACGAGCAGTACTTC.

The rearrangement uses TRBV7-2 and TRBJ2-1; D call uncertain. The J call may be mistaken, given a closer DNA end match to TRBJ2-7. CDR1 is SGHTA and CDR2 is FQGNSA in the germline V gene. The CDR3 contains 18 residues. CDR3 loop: CASSLGIGRGSSYNEQYF. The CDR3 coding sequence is TGTGCCAGCAGCTTAGGGATCGGGCGCGGAAGCTCCTACAATGAGCAGTACTTC.

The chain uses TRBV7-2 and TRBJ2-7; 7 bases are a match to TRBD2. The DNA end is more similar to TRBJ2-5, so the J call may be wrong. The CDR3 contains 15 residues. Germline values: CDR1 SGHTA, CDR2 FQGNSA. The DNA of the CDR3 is TGTGCCAGCAGCTTAGCGGGGGGGTTCTTAGAGACCCAGTACTTC. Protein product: CASSLAGGFLETQYF.

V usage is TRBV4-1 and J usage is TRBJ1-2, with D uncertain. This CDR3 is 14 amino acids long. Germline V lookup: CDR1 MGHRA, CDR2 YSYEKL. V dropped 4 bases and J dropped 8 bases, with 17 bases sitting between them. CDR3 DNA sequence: TGCGCCAGCAGCCGCAACCGCGAGGACGGGGGCTACACCTTC. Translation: CASSRNREDGGYTF.

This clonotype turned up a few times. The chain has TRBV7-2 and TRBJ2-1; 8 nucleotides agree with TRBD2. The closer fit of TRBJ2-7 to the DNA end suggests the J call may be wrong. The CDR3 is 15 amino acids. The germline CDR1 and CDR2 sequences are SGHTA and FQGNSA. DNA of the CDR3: TGTGCCAGCAGCACTACTAGCGGAGGAGGGAGGGAGCAGTACTTC. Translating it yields CASSTTSGGGREQYF.

The CDR3, as DNA: TGCAGTGCTCCCCACTACAGGGAAAGCGGCTACACCTTC. Residues: CSAPHYRESGYTF. The chain couples TRBV20-1 to TRBJ1-2; perhaps TRBD1 as D (6 bases). Trimming shortened V by 5 bases and J by 8 bases, and 18 bases separated the two germline ends. The CDR3 contains 13 residues. Germline V gene sequence: CDR1 DFQATT, CDR2 SNEGSKA (reference sequence).

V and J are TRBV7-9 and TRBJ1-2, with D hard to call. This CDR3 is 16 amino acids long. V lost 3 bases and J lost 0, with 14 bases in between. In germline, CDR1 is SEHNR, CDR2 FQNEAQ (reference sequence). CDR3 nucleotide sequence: TGTGCCAGCAGCTTTGATAGCTGGTTTACTAACTATGGCTACACCTTC. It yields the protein CASSFDSWFTNYGYTF. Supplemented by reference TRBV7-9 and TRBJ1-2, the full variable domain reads DTGVSQNPRHKITKRGQNVTFRCDPISEHNRLYWYRQTLGQGPEFLTYFQNEAQLEKSRLLSDRFSAERPKGSFSTLEIQRTEQGDSAMYLCASSFDSWFTNYGYTFGSGTRLTVV.

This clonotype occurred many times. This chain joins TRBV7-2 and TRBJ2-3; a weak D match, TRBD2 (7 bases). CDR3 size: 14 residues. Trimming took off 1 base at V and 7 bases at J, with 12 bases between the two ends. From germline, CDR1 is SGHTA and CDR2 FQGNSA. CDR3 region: CASSLGRGRHTQYF. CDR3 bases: TGTGCCAGCAGCTTAGGGCGGGGGCGGCATACGCAGTATTTT.

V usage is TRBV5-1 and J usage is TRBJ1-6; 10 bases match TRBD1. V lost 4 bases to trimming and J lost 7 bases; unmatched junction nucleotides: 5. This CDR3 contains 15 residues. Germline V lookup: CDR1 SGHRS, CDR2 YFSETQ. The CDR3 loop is CASSLRDRGNSPLHF. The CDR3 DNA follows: TGCGCCAGCAGCCTCCGGGACAGGGGAAATTCACCCCTCCACTTT.

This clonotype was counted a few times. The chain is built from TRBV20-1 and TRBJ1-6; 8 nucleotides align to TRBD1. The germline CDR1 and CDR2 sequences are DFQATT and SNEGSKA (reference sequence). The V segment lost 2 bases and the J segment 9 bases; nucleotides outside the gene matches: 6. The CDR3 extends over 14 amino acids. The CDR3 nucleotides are TGCAGTGCTAGAAGACAGGGGACAGGTTCACCCCTCCACTTT. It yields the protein CSARRQGTGSPLHF.

The CDR3 loop is CASSLWRSGEAFF. The CDR3 nucleotides read TGTGCCAGCAGCTTATGGCGGTCCGGCGAAGCTTTCTTT. The chain has TRBV7-2 and TRBJ1-1; D not resolved. V was shortened by 2 bases and J by 8 bases, with 12 bases between the two germline ends. This CDR3 comprises 13 residues. CDR1 is SGHTA, CDR2 FQGNSA, per germline.

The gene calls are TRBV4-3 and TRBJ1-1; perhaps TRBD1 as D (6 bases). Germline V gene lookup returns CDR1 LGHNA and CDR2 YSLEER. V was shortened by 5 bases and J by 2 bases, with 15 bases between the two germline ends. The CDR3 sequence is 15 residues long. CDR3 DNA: TGCGCCAGCAGCTTATATTTCAGGGGCAACACTGAAGCTTTCTTT. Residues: CASSLYFRGNTEAFF.

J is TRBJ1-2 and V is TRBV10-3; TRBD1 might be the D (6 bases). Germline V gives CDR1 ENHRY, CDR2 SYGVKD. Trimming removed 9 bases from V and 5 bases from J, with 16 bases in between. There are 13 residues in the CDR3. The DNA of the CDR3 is TGTGCCATTAAACCAGGGGCAAGGTATGGCTACACCTTC. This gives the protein CAIKPGARYGYTF.

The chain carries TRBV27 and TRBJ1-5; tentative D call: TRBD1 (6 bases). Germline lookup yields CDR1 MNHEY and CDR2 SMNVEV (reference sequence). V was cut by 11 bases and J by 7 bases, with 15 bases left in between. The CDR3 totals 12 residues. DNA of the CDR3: TGTGCCTCCAGGTCGGGGGCGCAGCCCCAGCATTTT. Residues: CASRSGAQPQHF.

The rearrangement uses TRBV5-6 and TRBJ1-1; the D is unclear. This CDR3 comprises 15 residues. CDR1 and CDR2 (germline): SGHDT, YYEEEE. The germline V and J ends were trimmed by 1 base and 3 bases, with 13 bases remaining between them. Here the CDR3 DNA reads TGTGCCAGCAGCTTGCACAGACGACGATACACTGAAGCTTTCTTT. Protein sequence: CASSLHRRRYTEAFF.

CDR3: CASSLRGGGGALRAYEQYF. CDR3 bases: TGTGCCAGCAGTTTGAGAGGAGGTGGGGGGGCCCTTCGGGCCTACGAGCAGTACTTC. This chain uses TRBV12-3 or TRBV12-4 with TRBJ2-7; weak D call: TRBD2 (7 bases). The CDR3 consists of 19 residues. V lost 3 bases to trimming and J lost 2 bases, with 26 bases between them.

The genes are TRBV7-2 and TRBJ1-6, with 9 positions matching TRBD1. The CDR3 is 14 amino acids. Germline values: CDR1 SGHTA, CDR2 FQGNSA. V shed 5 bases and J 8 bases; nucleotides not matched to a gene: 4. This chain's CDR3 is CASSPDRGYSPLHF. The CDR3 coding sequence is TGTGCCAGCAGCCCCGACAGGGGGTATTCACCCCTCCACTTT.

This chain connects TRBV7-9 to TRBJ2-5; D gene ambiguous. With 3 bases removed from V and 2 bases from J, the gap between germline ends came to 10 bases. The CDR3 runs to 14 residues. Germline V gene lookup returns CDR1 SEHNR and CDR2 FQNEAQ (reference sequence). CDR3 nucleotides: TGTGCCAGCAGCTTTCCAGGATTACAAGAGACCCAGTACTTC. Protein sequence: CASSFPGLQETQYF. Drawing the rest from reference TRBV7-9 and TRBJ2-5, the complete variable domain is DTGVSQNPRHKITKRGQNVTFRCDPISEHNRLYWYRQTLGQGPEFLTYFQNEAQLEKSRLLSDRFSAERPKGSFSTLEIQRTEQGDSAMYLCASSFPGLQETQYFGPGTRLLVL.

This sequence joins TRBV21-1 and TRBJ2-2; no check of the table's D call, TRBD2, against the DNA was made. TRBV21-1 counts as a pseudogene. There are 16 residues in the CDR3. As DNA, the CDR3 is TGCGCCAGCAGCTCAAACGGGAGACAGTTCACCGGGGAGCTGTTTTTT. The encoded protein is CASSSNGRQFTGELFF.

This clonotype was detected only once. CDR3 bases: TGTGCCAGCAGCCCCGGGGGGGGAGGGAGAACTGAAGCTTTCTTT. This encodes CASSPGGGGRTEAFF. The chain employs TRBV7-2 and TRBJ1-1, with TRBD1 as a possible D gene (5 bases). This CDR3 is 15 amino acids long. V was shortened by 5 bases and J by 5 bases, with 18 bases between the two germline ends. CDR1 and CDR2 from the germline V gene are SGHTA and FQGNSA.